This T cell receptor beta chain is drawn from a study of T cell responses to AZD1222 COVID-19 vaccine. General study points: There were repertoire samples only from the period after the peak T cell response.

Regarding this clone: Its cognate antigen is unknown.

Clones were sequenced by immunoSEQ multiplex PCR, and TCRdb holds only the in-frame ones, with some missing. The sample includes around 110,000 clones, over 75% of them seen just once. This sequence originates from an adult in good health. This specimen was peripheral blood, taken on day 0 of MenACWY control vaccination.

The CDR3 region is CASSPHPGTSGGASSYNEQFF. Here the CDR3 DNA reads TGTGCCAGCTCACCACACCCCGGAACTAGCGGGGGGGCTAGCTCCTACAATGAGCAGTTCTTC. The V call is TRBV18, the J call TRBJ2-1; the match to TRBD2 covers 13 bases. Trimming at V came to 1 base and at J to 0 bases, leaving 12 bases not matched to a gene. In germline, CDR1 is KGHSH, CDR2 LQKENI. The CDR3 sequence is 21 residues long.